One sample yielded the 7 T cell receptor beta chains listed below, sequenced in a study of technical replicates of blood from a few donors. The table came from immunoSEQ multiplex PCR; TCRdb's copy has only in-frame clones and leaves some out. The sample consists of 95,000 to 100,000 clones, over 90% of them appearing once. The sequenced material came from T cells isolated from PBMCs. The receptors were gathered from a human donor in good health.

V usage is TRBV4-1 and J usage is TRBJ1-6; TRBD1 aligns across 7 bases. The germline V gene encodes CDR1 MGHRA and CDR2 YSYEKL. Trimming took 4 bases from V and 8 from J; bases not matched to a gene: 8. The CDR3 has 15 amino acids. CDR3 nucleotide sequence: TGCGCCAGCAGCCGTACGACAGGGCAAGATTCACCCCTCCACTTT. Its protein product is CASSRTTGQDSPLHF.

This clone was seen a few times. The chain combines TRBV4-1 with TRBJ2-1; 8 bases match TRBD1. Germline lookup yields CDR1 MGHRA and CDR2 YSYEKL. The V segment lost 6 bases and the J segment 6 bases; nucleotides outside the gene matches: 7. This CDR3 spans 14 amino acids. The CDR3, as DNA: TGCGCCAGCAGGAAAGGACAGGGAGTCAATGAGCAGTTCTTC. Encoded protein: CASRKGQGVNEQFF.

The chain recombines TRBV9 with TRBJ1-1; possibly TRBD1 for D (5 bases). Germline assignment: CDR1 SGDLS and CDR2 YYNGEE. V was trimmed by 4 bases and J by 2 bases, leaving 15 bases between them. The CDR3 spans 15 residues. As DNA, the CDR3 is TGTGCCAGCAGCTTAGGGGCGGGGCCTAACACTGAAGCTTTCTTT. As protein: CASSLGAGPNTEAFF. The full variable domain, rest sourced from reference TRBV9 and TRBJ1-1, is DSGVTQTPKHLITATGQRVTLRCSPRSGDLSVYWYQQSLDQGLQFLIQYYNGEERAKGNILERFSAQQFPDLHSELNLSSLELGDSALYFCASSLGAGPNTEAFFGQGTRLTVV.

The rearrangement uses TRBV6-1 and TRBJ2-1; the D gene is possibly TRBD2 (7 bases). There are 14 residues in the CDR3. The germline V gene has CDR1 MNHNS and CDR2 SASEGT. Deletions cut 6 bases from V and 5 bases from J, with 14 bases between. As DNA, the CDR3 is TGTGCCAGCAGAGGGGGAGGGGACCACAATGAGCAGTTCTTC. Translated: CASRGGGDHNEQFF.

This chain uses TRBV6-5 with TRBJ1-1, with unresolved D. The CDR3 loop spans 11 amino acids. V lost 7 bases to trimming and J lost 1 base, with 4 bases between them. Germline values: CDR1 MNHEY, CDR2 SVGAGI. The CDR3 sequence is CASTSNTEAFF. For the CDR3, the DNA is TGTGCCAGCACTTCGAACACTGAAGCTTTCTTT.

The genes are TRBV27 and TRBJ2-1; TRBD1 matches at 10 bases. CDR1 MNHEY and CDR2 SMNVEV come from the germline V gene (reference sequence). V shed 7 bases, J shed 8 bases, and the junction held 11 bases outside the gene matches. This CDR3 spans 15 amino acids. CDR3 region: CASTVLGQGQDEQFF. The CDR3 DNA sequence: TGTGCCAGCACCGTCCTGGGACAGGGGCAAGATGAGCAGTTCTTC.

In this sample, this clone turned up a few times. The rearrangement links TRBV6-1 to TRBJ2-1; 9 nucleotides line up with TRBD2. The V gene end was trimmed by 3 bases and the J gene end by 4 bases; junction bases not matched to a gene: 7. In germline, CDR1 is MNHNS, CDR2 SASEGT. CDR3 length: 16 amino acids. CDR3 protein: CASSEGSGSDYNEQFF. For the CDR3, the DNA is TGTGCCAGCAGTGAGGGTAGCGGGAGCGATTACAATGAGCAGTTCTTC.